A single sample is the source of the 19 T cell receptor beta chains below, sequenced in a study of blood T cells in healthy people across ages. For the second PCR, which ran for about 7 to 11 cycles, a sample-barcoded 5' primer and a J-beta primer mix were used. TCRdb re-derived calls from the 5' RACE reads in MiXCR, one entry per CDR3 protein. This sample has some 1,000,000 distinct CDR3 sequences; 20% to 25% occur once, and the top ten carry about 0.8%. The data were also submitted as part of a second study, on T cells of mothers and their children.

Source material: blood. These receptors were collected from a girl aged 2 to 9 in good health.

This chain joins TRBV27 and TRBJ2-3; 13 bases match TRBD2. The germline CDR1 and CDR2 sequences are MNHEY and SMNVEV (reference sequence). The CDR3 runs 15 residues. V was clipped by 6 bases and J by 5 bases; unmatched bases: 5. The CDR3 bases are TGTGCCAGCAGACTAGCGGGGGGGTTAGTAGATACGCAGTATTTT. Protein sequence: CASRLAGGLVDTQYF.

The V call is TRBV6-1, the J call TRBJ2-4; 7 bases fit TRBD1. Germline-derived CDR1 and CDR2 are MNHNS and SASEGT. The CDR3 spans 19 residues. Trimming at V came to 3 bases and at J to 1 base, leaving 15 bases not matched to a gene. CDR3 residues: CASSDYLTGYVLAKNIQYF. The CDR3 DNA follows: TGTGCCAGCAGTGACTATCTGACAGGGTACGTTTTGGCCAAAAACATTCAGTACTTC.

The V call is TRBV5-1, the J call TRBJ2-5, with a weak D call TRBD1 (6 bases). CDR3 length: 15 amino acids. Germline V gene lookup returns CDR1 SGHRS and CDR2 YFSETQ. Trimming shortened V by 6 bases and J by 7 bases, and 22 bases separated the two germline ends. CDR3 bases: TGCGCCAGCACCCACGGGACACCACACCTCTTGACCCAGTACTTC. Protein product: CASTHGTPHLLTQYF.

The chain links TRBV4-3 to TRBJ2-7; D tentatively fits TRBD1 or TRBD2 (5 bases each). V lost 2 bases and J lost 6, with 11 bases in between. The CDR3 is made up of 13 amino acids. Germline V gene lookup returns CDR1 LGHNA and CDR2 YSLEER. The CDR3 DNA reads as TGCGCCAGCAGCCAAATGCGAGGGGCCGAGCAGTACTTC. Translation: CASSQMRGAEQYF.

This clonotype came up a few times. This chain joins TRBV21-1 and TRBJ2-5; the listed D gene, TRBD2, was not tested against the DNA. TRBV21-1 is described as a pseudogene. The CDR3 extends over 24 amino acids. CDR3 amino acids: CASSFSPGVGGQVGLAGYQETQYF. As DNA, the CDR3 is TGTGCCAGCAGCTTTAGCCCAGGCGTCGGGGGACAGGTAGGACTAGCGGGATACCAAGAGACCCAGTACTTC.

Only a few counts were recorded for this clonotype. This chain joins TRBV29-1 and TRBJ1-1, with 11 bases that match TRBD1. The CDR3 totals 11 residues. Germline assignment: CDR1 SQVTM and CDR2 ANQGSEA. Unmatched junction bases numbered 0, after V lost 7 bases and J lost 5 bases. Written as DNA, the CDR3 is TGCAGCGGGGACAGGGGGACTGAAGCTTTCTTT. This sequence encodes CSGDRGTEAFF.

This chain links TRBV9 with TRBJ2-1; 7 bases match TRBD2. Trimming cost V 7 bases and J 1 base; bases outside gene matches: 2. The CDR3 covers 13 residues. The germline CDR1 and CDR2 sequences are SGDLS and YYNGEE. This chain's CDR3 is CASGGVSYNEQFF. The CDR3 DNA sequence: TGTGCCAGCGGGGGGGTGTCCTACAATGAGCAGTTCTTC.

This chain links TRBV7-9 with TRBJ1-2; D perhaps matches TRBD1 (5 bases). V lost 1 base to trimming and J lost 10 bases, with 10 bases between them. Germline V gene sequence: CDR1 SEHNR, CDR2 FQNEAQ (reference sequence). The CDR3 is 12 residues long. The DNA for the CDR3 is TGTGCCAGCAGCTTAGTAGGGGCGGACTACACCTTC. This encodes CASSLVGADYTF. Variable domain in full (rest from reference TRBV7-9 and TRBJ1-2): DTGVSQNPRHKITKRGQNVTFRCDPISEHNRLYWYRQTLGQGPEFLTYFQNEAQLEKSRLLSDRFSAERPKGSFSTLEIQRTEQGDSAMYLCASSLVGADYTFGSGTRLTVV.

In this sample, this clonotype turned up a few times. The chain carries TRBV28 and TRBJ1-4; the D gene is possibly TRBD1 (5 bases). CDR3 length: 13 residues. The germline gives CDR1 MDHEN, CDR2 SYDVKM. V was shortened by 5 bases and J by 7 bases, with 11 bases between the two germline ends. Written as DNA, the CDR3 is TGTGCCAGCAGTCCCCAGGGACCTGAAAAACTGTTTTTT. Its translation: CASSPQGPEKLFF.

In this sample, this clonotype turned up a few times. The chain carries TRBV12-3 or TRBV12-4 and TRBJ2-5, with D possibly matching TRBD2 (5 bases). The CDR3 totals 13 residues. V was clipped by 4 bases and J by 5 bases, with 11 bases between them. The chain's CDR3 is CASSSPDSETQYF. CDR3 in DNA: TGTGCCAGCAGTTCCCCGGACTCTGAGACCCAGTACTTC.

This chain connects TRBV21-1 to TRBJ2-5; TRBD2 reflects the table's D call only, with no check against the DNA. The assigned J gene may be wrong: the sequence end matches TRBJ2-7 better. TRBV21-1 is reported as a pseudogene. The CDR3 is 18 residues long. CDR3: CASSKARRAGPPWNEQYF. CDR3 coding DNA: TGTGCCAGCAGCAAAGCGCGACGTGCGGGACCTCCTTGGAACGAGCAGTACTTC.

The gene calls are TRBV6-5 and TRBJ1-2; no reliable D call. Germline V CDR1 and CDR2: MNHEY, SVGAGI. This CDR3 has 14 amino acids. V dropped 2 bases and J dropped 10 bases, with 17 bases sitting between them. The CDR3 reads CASSYAGMGKVYTF. In nucleotides, the CDR3 is TGTGCCAGCAGTTACGCTGGGATGGGAAAGGTCTACACCTTC.

The rearrangement uses TRBV20-1 and TRBJ2-7; 12 positions match TRBD2. This CDR3 comprises 13 residues. J lost 7 bases, V lost 5 bases, and 6 bases had no gene match. The V gene's germline CDR1 is DFQATT and CDR2 SNEGSKA (reference sequence). The CDR3 nucleotides are TGCAGTGCTGATCTAGCGGGAGGGTTGGAGCAGTACTTC. Translated: CSADLAGGLEQYF.

V is TRBV24-1 and J is TRBJ2-5, with D perhaps being TRBD1 or TRBD2 (5 bases each). From germline, CDR1 is KGHDR and CDR2 SFDVKD. The ends were cut back, 9 bases at V and 4 bases at J, with 20 bases in the middle. The CDR3 has 15 residues. The CDR3 region has the DNA TGTGCCACCTCGAGGGGCTTGGAACTGGGAGAGACCCAGTACTTC. Translated: CATSRGLELGETQYF.

The chain links TRBV6-4 to TRBJ2-1; D possibly corresponds to TRBD2 (5 bases). V was shortened by 2 bases and J by 6 bases, with 11 bases between the two germline ends. CDR3 length equals 14 residues. The germline gives CDR1 MRHNA, CDR2 SNTAGT. In nucleotides, the CDR3 is TGTGCCAGCAGTGACGGTCTTGGAGGCAATGAGCAGTTCTTC. Its translation is CASSDGLGGNEQFF.

Only a few counts were recorded for this clonotype. The chain is built from TRBV6-1 and TRBJ2-4, with TRBD2 identical over 14 bases. The V and J ends lost 6 bases and 6 bases, in that order; junction bases with no gene match: 10. The germline V gene encodes CDR1 MNHNS and CDR2 SASEGT. The CDR3 is made up of 17 amino acids. CDR3 loop: CASSSPGLAGGRNIQYF. The CDR3 coding sequence is TGTGCCAGCAGCTCCCCAGGACTAGCGGGAGGAAGAAACATTCAGTACTTC.

CDR3: CSARVRESGANVLTF. CDR3 nucleotide sequence: TGCAGTGCTAGAGTCAGGGAATCTGGGGCCAACGTCCTGACTTTC. The genes are TRBV20-1 and TRBJ2-6; D possibly corresponds to TRBD1 (5 bases). Trimming stripped 1 base from V and 1 base from J, with 8 bases between. CDR1 is DFQATT and CDR2 is SNEGSKA in the germline V gene (reference sequence). This CDR3 is built from 15 residues.

The V gene is TRBV3-1, the J gene TRBJ2-1; D possibly corresponds to TRBD1 (6 bases). CDR3 size: 15 residues. Trimming took off 6 bases at V and 3 bases at J, with 15 bases between the two ends. The germline CDR1 and CDR2 sequences are LGHDT and YNNKEL (reference sequence). CDR3 protein: CASSYTYRDYNEQFF. Written as DNA, the CDR3 is TGTGCCAGCAGTTACACCTACAGGGACTACAATGAGCAGTTCTTC.

This chain connects TRBV29-1 to TRBJ2-5; no reliable D call. V was cut by 6 bases and J by 5 bases, with 7 bases left in between. The CDR3 runs to 10 residues. CDR1 is SQVTM and CDR2 is ANQGSEA in the germline V gene. The CDR3 protein is CSVMEETQYF. Here the CDR3 DNA reads TGCAGCGTGATGGAGGAGACCCAGTACTTC.